This T cell receptor (beta chain) appears in the sequencing data of a study of blood T cell repertoires in COVID-19. Study in general: The study drew acute and convalescent COVID-19 samples from the United States, Italy and Spain. T cells, B-cell-depleted T cells, or PBMCs supplied cDNA or gDNA.

V dropped 2 bases and J dropped 3 bases, with 11 bases sitting between them. Germline CDR1 LNHDA, CDR2 SQIVND (reference sequence). This CDR3 region has 14 residues. Method: immunoSEQ multiplex PCR; TCRdb's copy keeps in-frame clones and lacks some. This table has about 120,000 clones, more than 75% appearing once. The chain couples TRBV19 to TRBJ2-7; maybe TRBD2 (5 bases). Sequencing input: peripheral blood. The TCR originated in a man aged 55-75 years with acute or convalescent COVID-19. CDR3 loop: CASSIKSEGYEQYF. The CDR3 DNA reads TGTGCCAGTAGTATAAAGAGCGAGGGCTACGAGCAGTACTTC.